The TCR beta chain described here comes from a study of blood T cell repertoires in COVID-19. Study context: T cells, B-cell-depleted T cells, or PBMCs supplied cDNA or gDNA.

There are a few counts of this clone. Libraries were prepared by immunoSEQ multiplex PCR; TCRdb keeps only in-frame clonotypes and omits some of them. This sample has around 300,000 clones; approximately 88% occur once, and the top ten carry about 1.7%. Cohorts were based on clinical histories the participants reported. Recovered status applied to Cohort 3 donors who had two consecutive negative PCRs. It also applied to those with clearance or with symptom resolution. Trimming stripped 2 bases from V and 9 bases from J, with 11 bases between. CDR3 length equals 13 residues. Sequences were obtained from PBMCs or T cells enriched from blood (not recorded which). This TCR came from a woman aged 40 to 49 who had recovered from COVID-19. This sequence joins TRBV12-3 or TRBV12-4 and TRBJ2-1, with D maybe TRBD2 (5 bases). The CDR3 sequence is CASSLKLGFEQFF. The CDR3 DNA sequence: TGTGCCAGCAGTTTAAAACTAGGGTTTGAGCAGTTCTTC.